This T cell receptor (beta chain) was identified in a study of OX40 agonist ivuxolimab in advanced cancers. In the study overall: Earlier anti-PD-1, anti-PD-L1 or anti-CTLA-4 therapy was permitted; about 44% had received some. Broader study findings: Average numbers of expanded clones were greater in CD8+ T cells than in CD4+.

TCRdb's table, derived via immunoSEQ multiplex PCR, lists solely in-frame clones and lacks some. The data show over 75,000 clones, about 94% seen once. Germline-derived CDR1 and CDR2 are LNHNV and YYDKDF (reference sequence). The V and J ends lost 2 bases and 9 bases respectively, with 14 bases between them. The CDR3 contains 14 residues. For this clone: No antigen is known for it.

The origin of this receptor is an adult with an advanced solid tumor such as melanoma, head and neck, liver or kidney cancer. The material sequenced was CD4+ or CD8+ T cells sorted from blood, taken in a trial of the OX40 agonist ivuxolimab. The chain joins TRBV15 to TRBJ2-1, with D unclear. The CDR3 region has the DNA TGTGCCACCAGCAGAATAGAGCTAAGAGGTGAGCAGTTCTTC. Translated: CATSRIELRGEQFF.